The TCR beta chain described here comes from a study of OX40 agonist ivuxolimab in advanced cancers. About the research overall: Patients in the trial were receiving intravenous ivuxolimab every 2 weeks, at doses of 0.01 to 10 mg/kg. The group had a mean age of about 65 years, ranged from roughly 23 to 79, and was 80% to 90% male.

As regards this clone: Its antigen is as yet unknown.

V lost 0 bases and J lost 2, with 7 bases in between. The V gene's germline CDR1 is GTSNPN and CDR2 SVGIG (reference sequence). This CDR3 is built from 13 residues. Whole-study results and caveats: Partial responders at 0.1-3.0 mg/kg showed near-lowest clonal expansion. Normalized T-cell clonal expansion was also low in some nonresponders.

Clones were read by immunoSEQ multiplex PCR, and TCRdb kept only the in-frame ones, dropping some. The sample has 25,000 to 30,000 clones, about 90% seen once. The origin of this receptor is an adult with an advanced solid tumor such as melanoma, head and neck, liver or kidney cancer. This specimen was CD4+ or CD8+ T cells sorted from blood, taken in a trial of the OX40 agonist ivuxolimab. V is TRBV30 and J is TRBJ1-1; D is ambiguous. The CDR3 DNA is TGTGCCTGGAGTGTACACGTTAACACTGAAGCTTTCTTT. Protein sequence: CAWSVHVNTEAFF.